Each of the 23 T cell receptor beta chains below was sequenced from the same sample in a study of a mutant IDH1 vaccine in newly diagnosed glioma. These receptors have no identified antigens. The repertoire was sequenced with immunoSEQ multiplex PCR; TCRdb's copy has only in-frame clones and lacks some. The profile covers 50,000 to 60,000 clones, with over 75% appearing a single time and over 2% taken by the ten largest. Time point denoted: week 11, during vaccination. Vaccination comprised doses that each held 300 ug of mutant IDH1 20-mer peptide, plus topical imiquimod. This sample comprised PBMCs, obtained from a glioma patient whose treatment included an IDH1 peptide vaccine. The receptor source for this set is a man between 50 and 59 years old with glioma.

This chain connects TRBV7-9 to TRBJ1-6, with a possible D match to TRBD1 (6 bases). The CDR3 has 17 amino acids. Trimming stripped 5 bases from V and 10 bases from J, with 24 bases between. Germline V CDR1 and CDR2: SEHNR, FQNEAQ (reference sequence). Written as DNA, the CDR3 is TGTGCCAGCAGCCCCCAGCCCGTAACAGGGAAAAGATCACCCCTCCACTTT. Translation gives CASSPQPVTGKRSPLHF.

CDR3 DNA sequence: TGTGCCACCGGGGGCGCGGGGCTGTCCGAGCAGTACTTC. This encodes CATGGAGLSEQYF. This sequence joins TRBV15 and TRBJ2-7; D is possibly TRBD1 or TRBD2 (6 bases each). Germline V gene data show CDR1 as LNHNV and CDR2 as YYDKDF (reference sequence). The CDR3 length is 13 residues. Trimming took off 8 bases at V and 6 bases at J, with 17 bases between the two ends.

This clone was seen only once. This chain links TRBV2 with TRBJ1-2, with 7 bases aligning to TRBD1. The CDR3 extends over 13 amino acids. Germline V gene data show CDR1 as SNHLY and CDR2 as FYNNEI. With V trimmed by 6 bases and J by 8 bases, 9 bases remained unmatched. The CDR3 DNA reads TGTGCCAGCAGCCCAGGACAGGTGTGGGGCTACACCTTC. Amino acids: CASSPGQVWGYTF.

In DNA form, the CDR3 reads TGTGCCTGGAGACGCCAGGGCTCCTACGAGCAGTACTTC. It translates to CAWRRQGSYEQYF. The rearrangement uses TRBV30 and TRBJ2-7; D is possibly TRBD1 (5 bases). Trimming left V 3 bases short and J 0 bases short, with 9 bases between. The CDR3 loop spans 13 amino acids. Germline-derived CDR1 and CDR2 are GTSNPN and SVGIG (reference sequence).

The chain carries TRBV18 and TRBJ2-2; D perhaps matches TRBD1 (6 bases). The CDR3 runs to 15 residues. Trimming cost V 3 bases and J 5 bases, with 13 bases left between them. CDR1 and CDR2 (germline): KGHSH, LQKENI. The CDR3 is CASSPPTGWTGELFF. DNA of the CDR3: TGTGCCAGCTCACCTCCAACAGGGTGGACCGGGGAGCTGTTTTTT.

The chain links TRBV5-1 to TRBJ1-2; the match to TRBD1 covers 8 bases. The CDR3 length is 15 residues. Germline trimming cut 0 bases from V and 4 bases from J; bases unmatched to any gene: 5. Germline values: CDR1 SGHRS, CDR2 YFSETQ. The CDR3 DNA reads TGCGCCAGCAGCTTGGCCGGGACAGGACCCTATGGCTACACCTTC. This gives the protein CASSLAGTGPYGYTF.

This clone is a singleton in its sample. The rearrangement links TRBV19 to TRBJ1-2; D is perhaps TRBD1 (5 bases). The length of the CDR3 is 16 residues. V lost 7 bases and J 4 bases, leaving 22 bases between the germline ends. CDR1 LNHDA and CDR2 SQIVND come from the germline V gene (reference sequence). The CDR3 nucleotides are TGTGCCAGTAACCCCCGCGCCCCGGGACGGAGCTATGGCTACACCTTC. This encodes CASNPRAPGRSYGYTF.

This chain connects TRBV4-3 to TRBJ2-3; the D gene is possibly TRBD2 (7 bases). From germline, CDR1 is LGHNA and CDR2 YSLEER. The CDR3 is 16 amino acids. Trimming took off 0 bases at V and 4 bases at J, with 14 bases between the two ends. The CDR3 is CASSQDHRGAPDTQYF. CDR3 nucleotide sequence: TGCGCCAGCAGCCAAGATCACCGGGGGGCCCCAGATACGCAGTATTTT.

V and J are TRBV6-1 and TRBJ2-3; 10 bases are shared with TRBD2. The CDR3 is made up of 14 amino acids. The germline V gene has CDR1 MNHNS and CDR2 SASEGT. V lost 2 bases and J lost 4; bases outside the gene matches: 0. The CDR3 reads CASSELAGADTQYF. The CDR3, as DNA: TGTGCCAGCAGTGAACTAGCGGGAGCAGATACGCAGTATTTT.

The rearrangement joins TRBV6-5 to TRBJ1-1; weak D call: TRBD1 (6 bases). Germline V gene sequence: CDR1 MNHEY, CDR2 SVGAGI. The V end was cut by 2 bases, the J end by 5 bases, with 9 bases between. The CDR3 extends over 13 amino acids. This CDR3 reads CASSYRGGTEAFF. CDR3 bases: TGTGCCAGCAGTTACAGGGGGGGGACTGAAGCTTTCTTT.

This chain connects TRBV5-1 to TRBJ2-3, with TRBD2 identical over 8 bases. Losses at the gene ends were 1 base for V and 5 bases for J; bases not matched to a gene: 3. There are 14 residues in the CDR3. Germline V gives CDR1 SGHRS, CDR2 YFSETQ. The CDR3 region is CASSLRGGGDTQYF. The CDR3 DNA reads as TGCGCCAGCAGCTTGCGGGGGGGCGGAGATACGCAGTATTTT.

Turning to this clone: Other DNA sequences in the same sample also yield this CDR3. The chain has TRBV27 and TRBJ2-7; 9 bases match TRBD1. The CDR3 totals 14 residues. Germline V lookup: CDR1 MNHEY, CDR2 SMNVEV (reference sequence). V lost 5 bases and J lost 2; bases outside the gene matches: 4. The CDR3 DNA sequence: TGTGCCAGCAGTCCGGGGACAGGGCCCTACGAGCAGTACTTC. Residues: CASSPGTGPYEQYF.

This chain joins TRBV9 and TRBJ2-1; tentative D call: TRBD2 (5 bases). This CDR3 region has 17 residues. Germline CDR1 SGDLS, CDR2 YYNGEE. V was pared by 0 bases and J by 4 bases, with 17 bases between. CDR3 DNA sequence: TGTGCCAGCAGCGTAGCCCCCGCCGGCGGGCTATACAATGAGCAGTTCTTC. This sequence encodes CASSVAPAGGLYNEQFF.

The CDR3 bases are TGCGCCAGCAGCTATCGGACAGCCGAAGAGCAGTACTTC. Its protein is CASSYRTAEEQYF. This chain uses TRBV5-1 with TRBJ2-7; possible D gene TRBD1, 6 bases. Per germline, CDR1 SGHRS and CDR2 YFSETQ. V was clipped by 3 bases and J by 7 bases, with 14 bases between them. The CDR3 covers 13 residues.

The genes are TRBV18 and TRBJ2-2; 9 positions match TRBD1. The CDR3 is 15 amino acids. Germline V gene lookup returns CDR1 KGHSH and CDR2 LQKENI. With 5 bases clipped from V and 0 bases from J, the junction kept 1 base outside the gene matches. CDR3: CASSWDRANTGELFF. DNA of the CDR3: TGTGCCAGCTCATGGGACAGGGCGAACACCGGGGAGCTGTTTTTT.

The V gene is TRBV5-6, the J gene TRBJ2-5; 9 nucleotides agree with TRBD1. CDR1 SGHDT and CDR2 YYEEEE come from the germline V gene. The CDR3 is 15 amino acids. The junction had 5 bases not matched to a gene; V was cut back by 0 bases and J by 5 bases. The CDR3 region is CASSLVTGGVETQYF. CDR3 in DNA: TGTGCCAGCAGCTTGGTAACAGGGGGCGTGGAGACCCAGTACTTC.

The genes are TRBV10-3 and TRBJ1-5; perhaps TRBD1 as D (5 bases). V gave up 2 bases and J gave up 7 bases, with 15 bases separating them. The CDR3 runs to 15 residues. CDR1 and CDR2 (germline): ENHRY, SYGVKD. The DNA of the CDR3 is TGTGCCATCAGTGAGGCGGACACCGGGGGACAGCCCCAGCATTTT. It encodes CAISEADTGGQPQHF.

This sequence joins TRBV5-8 and TRBJ2-1; 12 positions agree with TRBD1. The CDR3 has 15 residues. Germline V gene data show CDR1 as SGHTS and CDR2 as YDEGEE. The J segment lost 10 bases and the V segment lost 4 bases, leaving 9 bases of the junction unmatched. CDR3 bases: TGTGCCAGCAGCACCCCGGGACAGGGGGCGTACGAGCAGTTCTTC. As protein: CASSTPGQGAYEQFF.

In its sample, this clone was seen a few times. J is TRBJ2-7 and V is TRBV15; D not certain. Germline V gene lookup returns CDR1 LNHNV and CDR2 YYDKDF (reference sequence). The CDR3 is 13 residues long. V lost 0 bases and J lost 3, with 6 bases in between. CDR3 bases: TGTGCCACCAGCAGAGATCCGGGCTACGAGCAGTACTTC. This gives the protein CATSRDPGYEQYF.

The chain employs TRBV19 and TRBJ2-7; 7 bases are a match to TRBD2. Germline values: CDR1 LNHDA, CDR2 SQIVND (reference sequence). The CDR3 length is 15 residues. The V and J ends lost 5 bases and 3 bases, in that order; junction bases with no gene match: 10. The CDR3 is CASSVTGGDHYEQYF. The CDR3 DNA reads as TGTGCCAGTAGTGTCACTGGGGGGGACCACTACGAGCAGTACTTC.

In this sample, this clone turned up once. V usage is TRBV4-1 and J usage is TRBJ2-6, with 7 bases matching TRBD1. The CDR3 contains 19 residues. With V trimmed by 2 bases and J by 2 bases, 12 bases remained unmatched. Per the germline V gene, CDR1 is MGHRA and CDR2 is YSYEKL. The DNA of the CDR3 is TGCGCCAGCAGCCAAAGGCGACAGGGAGTGAGGCCTGGGGCCAACGTCCTGACTTTC. Residues: CASSQRRQGVRPGANVLTF.

V gene TRBV5-5 combines with J gene TRBJ2-7; D is possibly TRBD1 (6 bases). The germline gives CDR1 SGHKS, CDR2 YYEKEE (reference sequence). The germline V and J ends were trimmed by 1 base and 6 bases, with 17 bases remaining between them. The CDR3 runs 15 residues. CDR3: CASSLLGLGAREQYF. In nucleotides, the CDR3 is TGTGCCAGCAGCTTGCTCGGACTGGGGGCACGCGAGCAGTACTTC.

The chain links TRBV28 to TRBJ2-1, with D perhaps given as TRBD1 or TRBD2 (5 bases each). This CDR3 region has 18 residues. With 1 base removed from V and 1 base from J, the gap between germline ends came to 17 bases. Germline V gene lookup returns CDR1 MDHEN and CDR2 SYDVKM. DNA for the CDR3: TGTGCCAGCAGTTTATCGGGGCTACCACTTTCATCCTACAATGAGCAGTTCTTC. Its protein is CASSLSGLPLSSYNEQFF.